Given below is one TCR beta chain in context. Antigen specificity is unknown. Sample-barcoded 5' priming and a J-beta primer mix drove a second PCR of about 6 to 12 cycles. TCRdb ran MiXCR on the 5' RACE reads and lists one entry per CDR3 protein. The data hold approximately 760,000 distinct CDR3 sequences, with around a quarter observed a single time. The source of the sample is a study of blood T cells in healthy people across ages. Trimming removed 5 bases from V and 6 bases from J; junction bases left unmatched: 17. Germline V CDR1 and CDR2: SQVTM, ANQGSEA. This CDR3 has 16 amino acids. Points from the study as a whole: Relative to aged donors, long-lived donors carried more naive CD4+ cells and displayed higher diversity.

This sample also appeared in a second study, on T cells of mothers and their children. That paper adds: The M1S primer of the second PCR added sample barcodes and 2-4 random nucleotides.

The sequence was collected from a boy aged 5-17 years in good health. This chain connects TRBV29-1 to TRBJ1-2, with 8 bases identical to TRBD1. The sequenced sample was blood. The CDR3 protein is CSVLGPGQGSLHGYTF. As DNA, the CDR3 is TGCAGCGTTCTCGGCCCCGGACAGGGTAGTTTGCATGGCTACACCTTC.